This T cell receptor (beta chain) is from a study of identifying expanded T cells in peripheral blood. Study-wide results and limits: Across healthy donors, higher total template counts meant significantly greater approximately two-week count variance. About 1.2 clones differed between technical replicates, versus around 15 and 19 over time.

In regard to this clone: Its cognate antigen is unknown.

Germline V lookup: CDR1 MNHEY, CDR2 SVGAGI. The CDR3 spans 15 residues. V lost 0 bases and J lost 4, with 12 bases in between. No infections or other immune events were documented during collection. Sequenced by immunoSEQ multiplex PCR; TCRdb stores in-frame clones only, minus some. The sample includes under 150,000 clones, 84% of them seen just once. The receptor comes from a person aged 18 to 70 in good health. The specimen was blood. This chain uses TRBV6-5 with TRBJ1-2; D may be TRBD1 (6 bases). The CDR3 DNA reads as TGTGCCAGCAGTTACTCGTCGGACAGCTTCTATGGCTACACCTTC. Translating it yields CASSYSSDSFYGYTF.